The 28 T cell receptor beta chains below were found in one sample sequenced in a study of blood T cell repertoires in COVID-19. The method was immunoSEQ multiplex PCR; TCRdb's version includes in-frame clones alone and lacks a portion of them. This sample has 200,000 to 300,000 clones, with 65% to 90% found just once. Sequenced material: peripheral blood. The receptors stem from a man under 40 with active or convalescent COVID-19.

The rearrangement joins TRBV10-2 to TRBJ1-2; D might be TRBD1 (6 bases). This CDR3 has 13 amino acids. The germline gives CDR1 WSHSY, CDR2 SAAADI. V lost 7 bases, J lost 4 bases, and 13 bases lay in between. DNA for the CDR3: TGCGCCAGCAACAACGGACAGCGCTATGGCTACACCTTC. It specifies CASNNGQRYGYTF.

The chain links TRBV2 to TRBJ1-2; the match to TRBD1 covers 7 bases. Per germline, CDR1 SNHLY and CDR2 FYNNEI. The junction had 4 bases not matched to a gene; V was cut back by 3 bases and J by 3 bases. CDR3 length: 14 amino acids. CDR3 bases: TGTGCCAGCAGTGACAGGGGGAAGGACTATGGCTACACCTTC. Its protein product is CASSDRGKDYGYTF.

DNA of the CDR3: TGTGCCAGCAGTTTACTGACAGGCACTGAAGCTTTCTTT. Translating gives CASSLLTGTEAFF. The rearrangement links TRBV12-3 or TRBV12-4 to TRBJ1-1, with TRBD1 as a possible D gene (6 bases). V shed 2 bases and J shed 4 bases, with 8 bases lying between them. This CDR3 has 13 amino acids.

The chain uses TRBV7-6 and TRBJ2-5; TRBD2 matches at 12 bases. The CDR3 consists of 18 residues. Per the germline V gene, CDR1 is SGHVS and CDR2 is FNYEAQ. Trimming cost V 1 base and J 5 bases; bases outside gene matches: 11. CDR3 in amino acids: CASSLVFPSGGAKETQYF. As DNA, the CDR3 is TGTGCCAGCAGCTTAGTTTTCCCTAGCGGGGGGGCTAAGGAGACCCAGTACTTC.

This clone was detected only once. The chain is built from TRBV2 and TRBJ1-2, with D perhaps matching TRBD1 (6 bases). The CDR3 has 14 residues. The germline V gene has CDR1 SNHLY and CDR2 FYNNEI. Trimming removed 7 bases from V and 3 bases from J, with 15 bases in between. CDR3 sequence: CASMEGGFDYGYTF. CDR3 in DNA: TGTGCCAGCATGGAGGGGGGGTTTGACTATGGCTACACCTTC.

This clone was seen more than once but under ten times. The chain is built from TRBV7-9 and TRBJ1-2; D not certain. V was shortened by 4 bases and J by 11 bases, with 23 bases between the two germline ends. In germline, CDR1 is SEHNR, CDR2 FQNEAQ (reference sequence). The length of the CDR3 is 15 residues. This CDR3 reads CASSSEVTGRAGYTF. CDR3 DNA: TGTGCCAGCAGCTCGGAGGTGACCGGGCGCGCTGGGTACACCTTC.

V is TRBV19 and J is TRBJ2-2; 8 bases align to TRBD1. The junction had 5 bases not matched to a gene; V was cut back by 3 bases and J by 5 bases. Germline V CDR1 and CDR2: LNHDA, SQIVND (reference sequence). The CDR3 sequence is 15 residues long. CDR3 region: CASSIQGALTGELFF. The CDR3 DNA sequence: TGTGCCAGTAGTATTCAGGGGGCGCTAACCGGGGAGCTGTTTTTT.

The chain uses TRBV18 and TRBJ2-3; 10 bases align to TRBD1. The V segment lost 3 bases and the J segment 2 bases; nucleotides outside the gene matches: 2. CDR1 KGHSH and CDR2 LQKENI come from the germline V gene. The CDR3 length is 15 residues. The DNA of the CDR3 is TGTGCCAGCTCACCCGACAGGGGGCACACAGATACGCAGTATTTT. Amino acid sequence: CASSPDRGHTDTQYF.

The V and J genes are TRBV4-3 and TRBJ1-4, with 7 bases fitting TRBD1. Germline-derived CDR1 and CDR2 are LGHNA and YSLEER. With V trimmed by 3 bases and J by 2 bases, 6 bases remained unmatched. The CDR3 has 16 amino acids. CDR3 coding DNA: TGCGCCAGCAGCCAGCTGACAGGGACCACTAATGAAAAACTGTTTTTT. Translated, it gives CASSQLTGTTNEKLFF.

V and J are TRBV7-9 and TRBJ2-2, with 7 bases fitting TRBD1. The CDR3 runs to 16 residues. V lost 7 bases, J lost 2 bases, and 10 bases stayed unmatched. The V gene's germline CDR1 is SEHNR and CDR2 FQNEAQ (reference sequence). The CDR3 is CASTSGDRVNTGELFF. The CDR3 DNA reads as TGTGCCAGCACTTCCGGCGACAGGGTAAACACCGGGGAGCTGTTTTTT.

V gene TRBV19 combines with J gene TRBJ1-2, with TRBD1 as a possible D gene (6 bases). Between the trimmed V and J ends, which lost 2 bases and 3 bases, there was a span of 19 bases. This CDR3 comprises 17 residues. CDR1 and CDR2 (germline): LNHDA, SQIVND (reference sequence). The CDR3, as DNA: TGTGCCAGTAGTATACGCAGGGGATCTAGCAGGGACTATGGCTACACCTTC. Its translation is CASSIRRGSSRDYGYTF.

This chain uses TRBV7-3 with TRBJ1-5, with D tentatively TRBD1 (6 bases). Trimming shortened V by 6 bases and J by 3 bases, and 18 bases separated the two germline ends. Germline values: CDR1 SGHTA, CDR2 FQGTGA. CDR3 length: 16 residues. The CDR3 spells CASSQTWGPHNQPQHF. The CDR3 region has the DNA TGTGCCAGCAGTCAAACTTGGGGGCCCCACAATCAGCCCCAGCATTTT.

The gene calls are TRBV30 and TRBJ1-2; TRBD1 matches at 7 bases. CDR1 and CDR2 (germline): GTSNPN, SVGIG (reference sequence). Germline trimming cut 4 bases from V and 3 bases from J; bases unmatched to any gene: 2. The CDR3 extends over 12 amino acids. The CDR3 loop reads CAWTDRDYGYTF. The CDR3 DNA is TGTGCCTGGACCGACAGGGACTATGGCTACACCTTC.

The chain carries TRBV6-5 and TRBJ2-7; D not resolved. The length of the CDR3 is 15 residues. Trimming shortened V by 7 bases and J by 6 bases, and 22 bases separated the two germline ends. Germline assignment: CDR1 MNHEY and CDR2 SVGAGI. The CDR3 region has the DNA TGTGCCAGCACCCGAGAACCTAATCTACAGCTCGAGCAGTACTTC. It is translated as CASTREPNLQLEQYF.

The V call is TRBV6-2 or TRBV6-3, the J call TRBJ2-7; TRBD2 might be the D (7 bases). This CDR3 spans 14 amino acids. The germline gives CDR1 MNHEY, CDR2 SVGEGT. The germline V and J ends were trimmed by 6 bases and 5 bases, with 17 bases remaining between them. The DNA of the CDR3 is TGTGCCAGCAGCCCGGCGGGGGCGGGAGACGAGCAGTACTTC. It yields the protein CASSPAGAGDEQYF.

The rearrangement uses TRBV14 and TRBJ2-1, with 10 bases that match TRBD2. J lost 9 bases, V lost 4 bases, and 18 bases had no gene match. The CDR3 is 18 residues long. Germline CDR1 SGHDN, CDR2 FVKESK. The CDR3 spells CASSPLSQVLAGVGEQFF. CDR3 nucleotide sequence: TGTGCCAGCAGCCCCCTTTCCCAGGTGCTAGCGGGGGTTGGTGAGCAGTTCTTC.

This clone was detected once. V usage is TRBV13 and J usage is TRBJ1-1; 7 nucleotides match TRBD1. The CDR3 contains 15 residues. Losses at the gene ends were 3 bases for V and 4 bases for J; bases not matched to a gene: 8. The germline gives CDR1 PRHDT, CDR2 FYEKMQ (reference sequence). The CDR3 DNA follows: TGTGCCAGCAGCTTTCCCTCCAAGGGGGCCACTGAAGCTTTCTTT. Encoded protein: CASSFPSKGATEAFF.

The chain links TRBV7-2 to TRBJ2-3, with 11 bases aligning to TRBD2. Germline V gives CDR1 SGHTA, CDR2 FQGNSA. This CDR3 is built from 15 residues. Unmatched junction bases numbered 5, after V lost 5 bases and J lost 4 bases. CDR3 loop: CASSLSGGAADTQYF. The DNA for the CDR3 is TGTGCCAGCAGCCTTAGCGGGGGGGCAGCAGATACGCAGTATTTT.

The J gene is TRBJ1-1, the V gene TRBV19; D ambiguous. Germline loops: CDR1 LNHDA, CDR2 SQIVND (reference sequence). V gave up 0 bases and J gave up 3 bases, with 11 bases separating them. The length of the CDR3 is 15 residues. The CDR3: CASSIDSRGHTEAFF. CDR3 nucleotides: TGTGCCAGTAGTATAGATAGTCGGGGTCACACTGAAGCTTTCTTT.

The V gene is TRBV20-1, the J gene TRBJ1-4; 10 bases agree with TRBD1. Trimming at V came to 3 bases and at J to 7 bases, leaving 5 bases not matched to a gene. CDR1 and CDR2 from the germline V gene are DFQATT and SNEGSKA (reference sequence). The length of the CDR3 is 14 residues. CDR3 sequence reads: CSASWTGGGEKLFF. The CDR3 DNA sequence: TGCAGTGCTAGTTGGACAGGGGGTGGTGAAAAACTGTTTTTT.

This clone has only one observation. This chain connects TRBV4-1 to TRBJ1-2; 7 bases fit TRBD1. Germline CDR1 reads MGHRA; CDR2 reads YSYEKL. The trim removed 3 bases at V and 2 bases at J, leaving 6 bases unmatched. The length of the CDR3 is 15 residues. The CDR3 region is CASSHPQGTNYGYTF. CDR3 coding DNA: TGCGCCAGCAGCCACCCACAGGGGACCAACTATGGCTACACCTTC.

J is TRBJ2-1 and V is TRBV19, with 9 bases fitting TRBD1. Germline V gene data show CDR1 as LNHDA and CDR2 as SQIVND (reference sequence). The V and J ends lost 6 bases and 5 bases, in that order; junction bases with no gene match: 8. This CDR3 has 15 amino acids. Here the CDR3 DNA reads TGTGCCAGTAGGTGGGGGACAGGGTCGGACAATGAGCAGTTCTTC. It yields the protein CASRWGTGSDNEQFF.

This chain joins TRBV29-1 and TRBJ1-1; possibly TRBD1 for D (6 bases). CDR1 is SQVTM, CDR2 ANQGSEA, per germline. The CDR3 spans 14 residues. V was clipped by 7 bases and J by 3 bases, with 18 bases between them. The CDR3 spells CSADTGSFDTEAFF. DNA for the CDR3: TGCAGCGCCGATACAGGGTCATTCGACACTGAAGCTTTCTTT.

As DNA, the CDR3 is TGCAGCGTTCAAAATTGGAAACAGAATTCACCCCTCCACTTT. This gives the protein CSVQNWKQNSPLHF. This sequence joins TRBV29-1 and TRBJ1-6; D not certain. Germline values: CDR1 SQVTM, CDR2 ANQGSEA. This CDR3 contains 14 residues. The V end was cut by 5 bases, the J end by 7 bases, with 15 bases between.

Here the CDR3 reads CASRFLHSINYGYTF. The DNA of the CDR3 is TGTGCAAGTCGCTTCTTACATTCGATTAACTATGGCTACACCTTC. This rearrangement joins TRBV12-2 to TRBJ1-2; TRBD1, the table's D call, lacks a check against the DNA. TRBV12-2 is reported as a pseudogene. The CDR3 totals 15 residues.

The rearrangement links TRBV11-3 to TRBJ2-3; maybe TRBD2 (6 bases). The CDR3 loop spans 15 amino acids. V was trimmed by 1 base and J by 2 bases, leaving 10 bases between them. Germline-derived CDR1 and CDR2 are SGHNT and YENEEA. The CDR3 loop is CASSLGAGITDTQYF. In nucleotides, the CDR3 is TGTGCCAGCAGCTTAGGCGCGGGGATCACAGATACGCAGTATTTT.

Regarding this clone: The same CDR3 arises from other DNA sequences in this sample as well. The CDR3 DNA is TGTGCCAGTAGGGTCGGGACTAGCGGTATCCAAGAGACCCAGTACTTC. Translation gives CASRVGTSGIQETQYF. The V and J genes are TRBV7-2 and TRBJ2-5; 11 bases are a match to TRBD2. Germline V CDR1 and CDR2: SGHTA, FQGNSA. Trimming took 9 bases from V and 1 from J; bases not matched to a gene: 10. The CDR3 covers 16 residues.

The chain joins TRBV7-3 to TRBJ1-6, with D hard to call. CDR1 is SGHTA, CDR2 FQGTGA, per germline. This CDR3 contains 13 residues. Trimming shortened V by 4 bases and J by 4 bases, and 5 bases separated the two germline ends. In DNA, the CDR3 is TGTGCCAGCAGCTCAGGTTATAATTCACCCCTCCACTTT. It translates to CASSSGYNSPLHF. Supplemented by reference TRBV7-3 and TRBJ1-6, the full variable domain reads GAGVSQTPSNKVTEKGKYVELRCDPISGHTALYWYRQSLGQGPEFLIYFQGTGAADDSGLPNDRFFAVRPEGSVSTLKIQRTERGDSAVYLCASSSGYNSPLHFGNGTRLTVT.